This TCR beta chain was identified during a study of blood T cell repertoires in COVID-19. Study-wide context: COVID-19 samples collected from the United States, Italy and Spain covered acute and convalescent phases. PBMCs, B-cell-depleted T cells, or T cells provided the cDNA or gDNA that made up the material.

CDR1 and CDR2 (germline): SGHDN, FVKESK. V was clipped by 4 bases and J by 6 bases, with 13 bases between them. The CDR3 covers 13 residues. TCRdb's copy holds only in-frame clones and misses some; the assay was immunoSEQ multiplex PCR. The sample lists 150,000 to 200,000 clones, more than 65% occurring once. Participants came from about 24 US areas, aged about 18 to 89 years. Participants' own reports of clinical history determined their cohort assignment. The genes are TRBV14 and TRBJ2-7; weak D call: TRBD2 (6 bases). The receptor's source is a man aged 50-60 years who had recovered from COVID-19. Sequencing used PBMCs or T cells enriched from blood (not recorded which). The CDR3 loop is CASSPGEWSEQYF. In nucleotides, the CDR3 is TGTGCCAGCAGCCCGGGGGAGTGGTCCGAGCAGTACTTC.